One sample yielded the 12 T cell receptor beta chains listed below, sequenced in a study of identical twins. A single record per CDR3 protein comes from TCRdb applying MiXCR to the 5' RACE reads. The sample yields some 1,700,000 distinct CDR3 sequences, about 30% seen once. The specimen was cord blood. These receptor sequences come from a newborn girl in good health.

The rearrangement links TRBV24-1 to TRBJ1-5; D remains unclear. CDR1 is KGHDR and CDR2 is SFDVKD in the germline V gene. CDR3 length: 13 residues. The V end lost 3 bases, the J end lost 4 bases, and 6 bases lay between the germline ends. The CDR3 reads CATSDDGNQPQHF. The CDR3 region has the DNA TGTGCCACCAGTGATGACGGGAATCAGCCCCAGCATTTT.

Note on this clonotype: A junction end diverges from the germline sequence, so it may reflect a read error. The chain employs TRBV19 and TRBJ1-5; D not certain. The CDR3 extends over 16 amino acids. The germline gives CDR1 LNHDA, CDR2 SQIVND (reference sequence). CDR3 in amino acids: CASSIRKGGKNHPQHF. The CDR3 region has the DNA TGTGCCAGTAGTATTCGTAAGGGCGGGAAAAATCACCCCCAGCATTTT.

As regards this clonotype: This may be a read error: a much more frequent sequence differs by one nucleotide. Written as DNA, the CDR3 is TGCAGCGTCCTCCGGGACACCTACAATGAGCAGTACTTC. This encodes CSVLRDTYNEQYF. V is TRBV29-1 and J is TRBJ2-4; possible D gene TRBD1, 6 bases. V was trimmed by 6 bases and J by 13 bases, leaving 22 bases between them. Germline V gene lookup returns CDR1 SQVTM and CDR2 ANQGSEA. CDR3 length: 13 residues.

This chain uses TRBV20-1 with TRBJ2-5; 11 bases fit TRBD2. The CDR3 is 17 residues long. The junction had 11 bases not matched to a gene; V was cut back by 3 bases and J by 2 bases. Germline-derived CDR1 and CDR2 are DFQATT and SNEGSKA (reference sequence). The CDR3 DNA is TGCAGTGCTAGGAGGCTCCGGACTAGCGGGTATCAAGAGACCCAGTACTTC. Translating gives CSARRLRTSGYQETQYF.

V and J are TRBV24-1 and TRBJ2-5; no firm D call. The CDR3 sequence is 13 residues long. CDR1 and CDR2 (germline): KGHDR, SFDVKD. The V end lost 5 bases, the J end lost 2 bases, and 8 bases lay between the germline ends. Here the CDR3 DNA reads TGTGCCACCAGTGGTTTCTATCAAGAGACCCAGTACTTC. This translates into CATSGFYQETQYF.

Points on this clonotype: An end of the junction does not agree with germline; a read error may underlie this. The V gene is TRBV20-1, the J gene TRBJ2-7; D possibly corresponds to TRBD2 (6 bases). CDR3 length: 14 amino acids. The germline V gene encodes CDR1 DFQATT and CDR2 SNEGSKA (reference sequence). This CDR3 reads CCASSLARTYEQYF. CDR3 nucleotide sequence: TGCTGTGCTAGCAGTCTAGCGCGTACCTACGAGCAGTACTTC.

This chain joins TRBV6-1 and TRBJ2-3; D is ambiguous. CDR3 length: 16 amino acids. The germline V gene has CDR1 MNHNS and CDR2 SASEGT. Trimming took off 2 bases at V and 0 bases at J, with 12 bases between the two ends. The CDR3 DNA is TGTGCCAGCAGTGAAAGGCCAGCCGCTAGCACAGATACGCAGTATTTT. It specifies CASSERPAASTDTQYF.

The V gene is TRBV4-1, the J gene TRBJ2-7; no firm D call. Germline V lookup: CDR1 MGHRA, CDR2 YSYEKL. This CDR3 region has 15 residues. V gave up 1 base and J gave up 2 bases, with 12 bases separating them. The CDR3 DNA reads TGCGCCAGCAGCCAAGGGGTAGCCGATACCTACGAGCAGTACTTC. It translates to CASSQGVADTYEQYF.

This clonotype has just a few counts. The rearrangement links TRBV7-2 to TRBJ2-1, with TRBD2 identical over 12 bases. Per the germline V gene, CDR1 is SGHTA and CDR2 is FQGNSA. V shed 8 bases, J shed 6 bases, and the junction held 14 bases outside the gene matches. The CDR3 sequence is 17 residues long. The CDR3 DNA follows: TGTGCCAGCCTCTTATCCGGGACTAGCGGGCTACCCAATGAGCAGTTCTTC. It translates to CASLLSGTSGLPNEQFF.

This chain links TRBV2 with TRBJ1-1; no clear D gene. The CDR3 runs to 13 residues. Germline CDR1 reads SNHLY; CDR2 reads FYNNEI. The V end was cut by 7 bases, the J end by 1 base, with 10 bases between. Here the CDR3 DNA reads TGTGCCAGCAAAGAGAGGTGGAACACTGAAGCTTTCTTT. This translates into CASKERWNTEAFF.

The chain links TRBV7-2 to TRBJ1-2; D uncertain. Trimming took off 7 bases at V and 4 bases at J, with 16 bases between the two ends. CDR3 size: 14 residues. CDR1 SGHTA and CDR2 FQGNSA come from the germline V gene. CDR3 sequence reads: CASTLKGLTYGYTF. The DNA for the CDR3 is TGTGCCAGCACCCTAAAAGGCTTAACCTATGGCTACACCTTC.

This chain links TRBV4-2 with TRBJ1-2; TRBD1 might be the D (6 bases). This CDR3 contains 18 residues. Germline V gene sequence: CDR1 LGHNA, CDR2 YNFKEQ. V gave up 1 base and J gave up 0 bases, with 18 bases separating them. CDR3 DNA: TGTGCCAGCAGCCAAGGGGGTCTCGTGGGGGCGCCTAACTATGGCTACACCTTC. Encoded protein: CASSQGGLVGAPNYGYTF.